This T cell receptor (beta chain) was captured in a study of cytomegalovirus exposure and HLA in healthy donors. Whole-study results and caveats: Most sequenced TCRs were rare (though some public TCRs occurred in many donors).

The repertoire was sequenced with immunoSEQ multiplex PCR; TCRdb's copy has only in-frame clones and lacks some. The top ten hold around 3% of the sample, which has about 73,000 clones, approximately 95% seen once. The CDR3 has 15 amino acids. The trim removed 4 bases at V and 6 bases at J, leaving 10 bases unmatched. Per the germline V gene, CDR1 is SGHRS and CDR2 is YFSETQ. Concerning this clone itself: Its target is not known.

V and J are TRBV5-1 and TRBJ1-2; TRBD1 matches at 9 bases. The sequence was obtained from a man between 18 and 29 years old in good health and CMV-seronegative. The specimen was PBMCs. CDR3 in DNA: TGCGCCAGCAGCGCACTACCGGGACAGGGCCATGGCTACACCTTC. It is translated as CASSALPGQGHGYTF.